This TCR beta chain was identified in a study of T-cell memory formation after mild COVID-19. Study overall: Clusters were largely donor specific. The study's findings and limits: A subset of responding clones appeared in pre-infection memory, suggesting cross-reactive memory joined. Confirmation of SARS-CoV-2 specificity was lacking for second-wave clones peaking day 37. Contracting CD4+ clones sat mainly in CM and EM; CD8+ in EMRA.

With regard to this clonotype: Its matching antigen is unknown.

Germline loops: CDR1 SGHTA, CDR2 FQGNSA. CDR3 length: 14 amino acids. V dropped 1 base and J dropped 6 bases, with 10 bases sitting between them. TCRdb passed the 5' RACE reads through MiXCR, listing each CDR3 protein once. The sample has approximately 230,000 distinct CDR3 sequences; about a sixth are singletons. The V gene is TRBV7-2, the J gene TRBJ1-5; no clear D. This clonotype originated in a young man who had mild COVID-19 (a few samples of this study predate the infection). Cell type and time point are not known. Sample: PBMCs or a T cell subset sorted from them (not recorded which). CDR3: CASSLDWVAQPQHF. CDR3 in DNA: TGTGCCAGCAGCTTAGATTGGGTAGCTCAGCCCCAGCATTTT.